This T cell receptor beta chain was profiled in a study of blood T cells in healthy people across ages. Overall study results and limits: TCR beta diversity correlated strongly with naive T cell percentage.

The authors ran a second PCR of about 7 to 11 cycles using a sample-barcoded 5' primer and a J-beta primer mix. In TCRdb, the 5' RACE reads were re-called with MiXCR into one record per CDR3 protein. The sample shows hundreds of thousands of distinct CDR3 sequences, 58% of them seen only once. Trimming took off 7 bases at V and 2 bases at J, with 12 bases between the two ends. Per the germline V gene, CDR1 is SQVTM and CDR2 is ANQGSEA. CDR3 size: 12 residues. To note about this clonotype: Its antigen is unknown.

The clonotype comes from a man aged 25-40 years in good health. This chain uses TRBV29-1 with TRBJ2-7; possibly TRBD2 for D (5 bases). The sample consisted of blood. This CDR3 reads CSAELGPYEQYF. The CDR3 bases are TGCAGCGCGGAACTAGGGCCCTACGAGCAGTACTTC.